A selection of T cell receptor beta chains follows, all from one sample in a study of blood T cells in healthy people across ages. TCRdb passed the 5' RACE reads through MiXCR, listing each CDR3 protein once. This table has roughly 800,000 distinct CDR3 sequences, 58% appearing once. Specimen: blood. These receptors were collected from a man aged 25 to 40 in good health. The CDR3 runs from the conserved cysteine through the conserved F or W. Each record gives: V gene, J gene, CDR3 protein.

v_call: TRBV12-3/TRBV12-4; j_call: TRBJ1-2; cdr3_aa: CASRRTGIFSGYTF
v_call: TRBV4-2; j_call: TRBJ2-1; cdr3_aa: CASSLQRLGRGNNEQFF
v_call: TRBV4-3; j_call: TRBJ1-2; cdr3_aa: CASSLEGAEHGYTF
v_call: TRBV29-1; j_call: TRBJ1-1; cdr3_aa: CSVMTGMNTEAFF
v_call: TRBV20-1; j_call: TRBJ2-7; cdr3_aa: CSARRGTIPEQYF
v_call: TRBV7-9; j_call: TRBJ1-2; cdr3_aa: CASSLWEGDGYTF
v_call: TRBV28; j_call: TRBJ2-7; cdr3_aa: CASSKNRDSGIYEQYF
v_call: TRBV10-3; j_call: TRBJ1-1; cdr3_aa: CAILDEPNTEAFF
v_call: TRBV20-1; j_call: TRBJ2-3; cdr3_aa: CSAPLGGRTDTQYF
v_call: TRBV20-1; j_call: TRBJ1-5; cdr3_aa: CSAIRDSLNQPQHF
v_call: TRBV4-1; j_call: TRBJ2-6; cdr3_aa: CASSQDHPSGGFFSGANVLTF
v_call: TRBV3-1; j_call: TRBJ1-6; cdr3_aa: CASSQGQNNSPLHF
v_call: TRBV15; j_call: TRBJ2-4; cdr3_aa: CATSRLLGLDDIQYF
v_call: TRBV20-1; j_call: TRBJ1-2; cdr3_aa: CSARPRVQGASQGYTF
v_call: TRBV4-1; j_call: TRBJ1-1; cdr3_aa: CASSQDPTRPGLEAFF
v_call: TRBV12-3/TRBV12-4; j_call: TRBJ1-2; cdr3_aa: CASSLGASKVSDYTF
v_call: TRBV15; j_call: TRBJ2-5; cdr3_aa: CATSRDLGQAETQYF
v_call: TRBV12-3/TRBV12-4; j_call: TRBJ2-1; cdr3_aa: CASSLSISSYNEQFF
v_call: TRBV6-6; j_call: TRBJ2-5; cdr3_aa: CASSYGAGARQETQYF
v_call: TRBV18; j_call: TRBJ2-1; cdr3_aa: CASSPLGNQGGEQFF
v_call: TRBV5-1; j_call: TRBJ2-3; cdr3_aa: CASSHLGQGIDTQYF
v_call: TRBV10-3; j_call: TRBJ2-1; cdr3_aa: CAISASGTSGSSYNEQFF
v_call: TRBV20-1; j_call: TRBJ1-2; cdr3_aa: CSAVGPTWMIGYTF
v_call: TRBV29-1; j_call: TRBJ2-7; cdr3_aa: CSVGAGEGSYEQYF
v_call: TRBV7-2; j_call: TRBJ2-5; cdr3_aa: CASSQFPGYQETQYF
v_call: TRBV20-1; j_call: TRBJ2-7; cdr3_aa: CSASREGFSYEQYF
v_call: TRBV4-2; j_call: TRBJ2-7; cdr3_aa: CASSQATRTGGLYEQYF
v_call: TRBV28; j_call: TRBJ2-1; cdr3_aa: CASSLSATGGTNEQFF
v_call: TRBV7-8; j_call: TRBJ1-6; cdr3_aa: CASSWETGRNSPLHF
v_call: TRBV6-5; j_call: TRBJ2-4; cdr3_aa: CASSSLEGSNIQYF
v_call: TRBV20-1; j_call: TRBJ1-1; cdr3_aa: CSATYMNTEAFF
v_call: TRBV20-1; j_call: TRBJ1-5; cdr3_aa: CSAEPPGQPQHF
v_call: TRBV20-1; j_call: TRBJ2-7; cdr3_aa: CSARGYGQGGPYEQYF
v_call: TRBV4-2; j_call: TRBJ2-1; cdr3_aa: CASSQDGYNEQFF
v_call: TRBV7-2; j_call: TRBJ2-1; cdr3_aa: CASSLGLAGDGEQFF
v_call: TRBV6-5; j_call: TRBJ1-2; cdr3_aa: CASSPPGRMGYTF
v_call: TRBV7-2; j_call: TRBJ2-1; cdr3_aa: CASSLFPGGAGTYNEQFF
v_call: TRBV5-1; j_call: TRBJ2-7; cdr3_aa: CASSFADGGPSSYEQYF
v_call: TRBV7-9; j_call: TRBJ2-7; cdr3_aa: CASSSRTGYEGQYF
v_call: TRBV11-2; j_call: TRBJ2-1; cdr3_aa: CASSRWKGLGYNEQFF
v_call: TRBV7-2; j_call: TRBJ2-7; cdr3_aa: CASSTRGDYEQYF
v_call: TRBV27; j_call: TRBJ2-1; cdr3_aa: CASRGVWRDRNEQFF
v_call: TRBV9; j_call: TRBJ1-2; cdr3_aa: CASSDRTDNYGYTF
v_call: TRBV6-2/TRBV6-3; j_call: TRBJ2-5; cdr3_aa: CASSWDIFQETQYF
v_call: TRBV20-1; j_call: TRBJ1-5; cdr3_aa: CSARGNSNQPQHF
v_call: TRBV29-1; j_call: TRBJ2-5; cdr3_aa: CSARTSGGDPQYF
v_call: TRBV10-3; j_call: TRBJ2-7; cdr3_aa: CAIGGAGQGYEQYF
v_call: TRBV20-1; j_call: -; cdr3_aa: CSARTGQGATPNEQYF
v_call: TRBV4-3; j_call: TRBJ2-5; cdr3_aa: CASSQEGGLAGYRQETQYF
v_call: TRBV5-1; j_call: TRBJ1-2; cdr3_aa: CASSLGWGENGYTF
v_call: TRBV20-1; j_call: TRBJ2-1; cdr3_aa: CSAEGGTQTNEQFF
v_call: TRBV3-1; j_call: TRBJ2-3; cdr3_aa: CASSQGLGTRLTNTQYF
v_call: TRBV27; j_call: TRBJ1-5; cdr3_aa: CASSFTGNSNQPQHF
v_call: TRBV29-1; j_call: TRBJ1-2; cdr3_aa: CSVLYGPDGYTF
v_call: TRBV24-1; j_call: TRBJ2-1; cdr3_aa: CATSGTSGNEQFF
v_call: TRBV7-2; j_call: TRBJ2-5; cdr3_aa: CASSSTRAAGNPYF
v_call: TRBV20-1; j_call: TRBJ2-7; cdr3_aa: CSAPGLSYEQYF
v_call: TRBV7-9; j_call: TRBJ2-1; cdr3_aa: CASSSFMGKGTDLYEQFF
v_call: TRBV7-2; j_call: TRBJ2-7; cdr3_aa: CASSLSGQTYEQYF
v_call: TRBV30; j_call: TRBJ2-1; cdr3_aa: CAWRYQGRRNEQFF